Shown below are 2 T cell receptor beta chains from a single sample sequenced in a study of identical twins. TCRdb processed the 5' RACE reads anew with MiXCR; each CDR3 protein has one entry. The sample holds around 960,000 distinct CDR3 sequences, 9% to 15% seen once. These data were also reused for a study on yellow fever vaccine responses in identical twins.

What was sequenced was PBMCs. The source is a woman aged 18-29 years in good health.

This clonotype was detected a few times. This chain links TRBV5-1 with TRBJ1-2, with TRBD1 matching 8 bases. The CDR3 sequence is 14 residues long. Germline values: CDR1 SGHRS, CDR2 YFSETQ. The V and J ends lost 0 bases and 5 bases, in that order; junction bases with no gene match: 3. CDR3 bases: TGCGCCAGCAGCTTGGCGGACAGGGTGTATGGCTACACCTTC. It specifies CASSLADRVYGYTF.

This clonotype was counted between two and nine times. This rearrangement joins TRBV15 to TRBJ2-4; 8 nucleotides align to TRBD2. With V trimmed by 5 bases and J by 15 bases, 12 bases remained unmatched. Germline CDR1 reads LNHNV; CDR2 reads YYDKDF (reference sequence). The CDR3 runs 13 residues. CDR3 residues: CATSAAPGLARYF. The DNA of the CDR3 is TGTGCCACCAGCGCAGCCCCCGGACTAGCCAGGTACTTC.